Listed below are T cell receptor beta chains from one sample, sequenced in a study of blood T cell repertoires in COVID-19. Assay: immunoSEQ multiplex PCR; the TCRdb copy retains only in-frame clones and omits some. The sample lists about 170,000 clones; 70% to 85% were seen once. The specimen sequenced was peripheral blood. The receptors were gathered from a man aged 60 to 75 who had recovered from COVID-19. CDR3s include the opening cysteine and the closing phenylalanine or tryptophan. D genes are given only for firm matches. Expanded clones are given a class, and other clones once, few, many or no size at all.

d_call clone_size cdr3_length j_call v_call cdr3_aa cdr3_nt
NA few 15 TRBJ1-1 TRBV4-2 CASSQDQGLNTEAFF TGTGCCAGCAGCCAAGACCAGGGGCTGAACACTGAAGCTTTCTTT
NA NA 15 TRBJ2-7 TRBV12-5 CASGLVPGDVVEQYF TGTGCTAGTGGTTTGGTACCAGGGGACGTTGTCGAGCAGTACTTC
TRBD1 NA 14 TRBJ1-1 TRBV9 CASSVTGGNTEAFF TGTGCCAGCAGCGTGACAGGGGGGAACACTGAAGCTTTCTTT
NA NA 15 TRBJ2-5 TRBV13 CASSAKGGNQETQYF TGTGCCAGCAGCGCAAAGGGAGGAAACCAAGAGACCCAGTACTTC
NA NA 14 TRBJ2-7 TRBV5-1 CASSRDSPSYEQYF TGCGCCAGCAGCCGGGACTCGCCCTCCTACGAGCAGTACTTC
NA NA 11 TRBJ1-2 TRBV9 CATGGHGGYTF TGTGCCACCGGGGGTCACGGTGGCTACACCTTC
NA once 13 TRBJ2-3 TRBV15 CATSRDSGYTQYF TGTGCCACCAGCAGGGACAGTGGGTATACGCAGTATTTT
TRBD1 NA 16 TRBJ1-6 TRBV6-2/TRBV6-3 CASSYSKQGFNSPLHF TGTGCCAGCAGTTACTCGAAACAGGGGTTTAACTCACCCCTCCACTTT
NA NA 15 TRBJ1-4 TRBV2 CASSVMQGFEEKLFF TGTGCCAGCAGTGTCATGCAGGGGTTCGAGGAAAAACTGTTTTTT
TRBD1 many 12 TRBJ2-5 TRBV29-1 CSVRDSQETQYF TGCAGCGTTCGGGACAGCCAAGAGACCCAGTACTTC
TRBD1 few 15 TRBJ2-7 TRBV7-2 CASSPRGQGLYEQYF TGTGCCAGCAGCCCCAGGGGACAGGGGCTCTACGAGCAGTACTTC
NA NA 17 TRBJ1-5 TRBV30 CAWSGWGGGVSNQPQHF TGTGCCTGGAGCGGTTGGGGAGGAGGGGTGAGCAATCAGCCCCAGCATTTT
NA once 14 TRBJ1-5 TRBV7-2 CASSLTELNQPQHF TGTGCCAGCAGCTTGACAGAGCTCAATCAGCCCCAGCATTTT
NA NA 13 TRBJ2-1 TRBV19 CASSVAAYNEQFF TGTGCCAGTAGCGTAGCGGCTTACAATGAGCAGTTCTTC
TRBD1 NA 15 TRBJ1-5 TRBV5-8 CASSLALTGYQPQHF TGTGCCAGCAGCTTGGCATTGACAGGGTATCAGCCCCAGCATTTT
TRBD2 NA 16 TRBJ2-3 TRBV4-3 CASSLKRGVGTDTQYF TGCGCCAGCAGCCTAAAGCGGGGGGTAGGCACAGATACGCAGTATTTT
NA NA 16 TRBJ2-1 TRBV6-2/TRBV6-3 CASSYGGLSSYNEQFF TGTGCCAGCAGTTACGGAGGCTTGAGCTCCTACAATGAGCAGTTCTTC
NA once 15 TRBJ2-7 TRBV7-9 CASSLRQEHLYEQYF TGTGCCAGCAGCCTCAGACAGGAGCATCTCTACGAGCAGTACTTC
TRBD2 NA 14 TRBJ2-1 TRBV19 CATRRLAGANEQFF TGTGCCACTCGCAGACTAGCGGGGGCCAATGAGCAGTTCTTC
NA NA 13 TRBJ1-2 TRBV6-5 CASTSGSRYGYTF TGTGCCAGCACGAGCGGGAGCCGCTATGGCTACACCTTC
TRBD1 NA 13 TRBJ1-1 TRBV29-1 CSAWTGMNTEAFF TGCAGCGCTTGGACAGGGATGAACACTGAAGCTTTCTTT
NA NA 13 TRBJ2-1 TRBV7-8 CASSSGVLNEQFF TGTGCCAGCAGCTCAGGGGTTTTGAATGAGCAGTTCTTC
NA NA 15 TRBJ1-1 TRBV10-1 CASSESFFRNTEAFF TGCGCCAGCAGTGAGTCGTTCTTTAGGAACACTGAAGCTTTCTTT
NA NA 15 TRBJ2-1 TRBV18 CASSSLSGRSDEQFF TGTGCCAGCTCATCTCTGTCGGGGAGGTCGGATGAGCAGTTCTTC
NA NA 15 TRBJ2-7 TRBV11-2 CASSLDLDSSYEQYF TGTGCCAGCAGCTTAGATCTGGACTCCTCCTACGAGCAGTACTTC
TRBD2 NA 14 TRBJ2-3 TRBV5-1 CASLGGGSTDTQYF TGCGCCAGCCTCGGGGGGGGAAGCACAGATACGCAGTATTTT
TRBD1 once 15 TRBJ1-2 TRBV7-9 CASNWGIQGNYGYTF TGTGCCAGCAACTGGGGAATACAGGGGAACTATGGCTACACCTTC
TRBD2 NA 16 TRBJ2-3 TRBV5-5 CASSLYVSGGTDTQYF TGTGCCAGCAGCTTGTACGTTAGCGGGGGTACAGATACGCAGTATTTT
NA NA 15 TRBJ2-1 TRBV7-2 CASSLGWGGYNEQFF TGTGCCAGCAGCTTAGGTTGGGGCGGATACAATGAGCAGTTCTTC
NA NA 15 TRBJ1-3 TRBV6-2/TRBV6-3 CASSSSRVAGNTIYF TGTGCCAGCAGTTCCTCGCGGGTCGCCGGAAACACCATATATTTT
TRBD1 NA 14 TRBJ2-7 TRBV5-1 CASSLGDRTSEQYF TGCGCCAGCAGCTTGGGGGACAGAACAAGCGAGCAGTACTTC
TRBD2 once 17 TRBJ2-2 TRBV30 CAWRTTASGMNTGELFF TGTGCCTGGAGGACTACGGCTAGCGGGATGAACACCGGGGAGCTGTTTTTT
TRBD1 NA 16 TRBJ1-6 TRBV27 CASSRLETGGHSPLHF TGTGCCAGCAGCCGATTGGAGACAGGGGGCCATTCACCCCTCCACTTT
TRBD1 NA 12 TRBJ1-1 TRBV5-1 CASGGTGAVAFF TGCGCCAGCGGTGGTACAGGGGCGGTAGCTTTCTTT
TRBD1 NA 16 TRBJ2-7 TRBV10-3 CAISDRTGQGTYEQYF TGTGCCATCAGTGATCGAACGGGACAGGGGACCTACGAGCAGTACTTC
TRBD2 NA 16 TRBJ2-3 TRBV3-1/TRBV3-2 CASESRAGGSTDTQYF TGTGCCAGCGAAAGTCGGGCGGGGGGTAGCACAGATACGCAGTATTTT
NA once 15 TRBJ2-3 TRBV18 CASSVDKLHGDTQYF TGTGCCAGCTCAGTGGACAAACTGCACGGAGATACGCAGTATTTT
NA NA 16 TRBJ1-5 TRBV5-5 CASSFVLGASNQPQHF TGTGCCAGCAGCTTCGTTCTGGGGGCTAGCAATCAGCCCCAGCATTTT
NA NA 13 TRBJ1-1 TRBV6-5 CASSLTGNTEAFF TGTGCCAGCAGCTTGACAGGGAACACTGAAGCTTTCTTT
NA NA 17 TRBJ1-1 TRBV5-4 CASSLVGGRGLNTEAFF TGTGCCAGCAGCTTGGTAGGGGGGAGGGGACTGAACACTGAAGCTTTCTTT
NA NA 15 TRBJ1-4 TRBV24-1 CATSDSAGEGEKLFF TGTGCCACCAGTGATTCGGCAGGGGAGGGTGAAAAACTGTTTTTT
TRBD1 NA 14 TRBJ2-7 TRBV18 CASSRRDSAYEQYF TGTGCCAGCTCACGACGGGACAGCGCCTACGAGCAGTACTTC
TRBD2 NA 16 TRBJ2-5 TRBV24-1 CATSDPGLAGGETQYF TGTGCCACCAGTGATCCGGGACTAGCGGGGGGAGAGACCCAGTACTTC
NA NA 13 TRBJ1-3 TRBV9 CASSSQVGNTIYF TGTGCCAGCAGCTCCCAGGTGGGAAACACCATATATTTT
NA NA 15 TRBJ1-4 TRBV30 CAWSVGGSTNEKLFF TGTGCCTGGAGTGTTGGGGGGTCAACTAATGAAAAACTGTTTTTT
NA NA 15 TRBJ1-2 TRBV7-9 CASSPHREGGTSYTF TGTGCCAGCAGCCCTCACAGGGAGGGGGGAACGAGCTACACCTTC
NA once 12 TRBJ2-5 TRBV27 CARPRGRETQYF TGTGCCAGGCCCAGGGGGAGGGAGACCCAGTACTTC
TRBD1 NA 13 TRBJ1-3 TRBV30 CARDGQGGNTIYF TGTGCCCGTGACGGACAGGGGGGAAACACCATATATTTT
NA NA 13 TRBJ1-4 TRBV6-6 CASSYSAGGKLFF TGTGCCAGCAGTTACTCGGCCGGGGGAAAACTGTTTTTT
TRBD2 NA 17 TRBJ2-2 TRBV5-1 CASSLVLRGDNTGELFF TGCGCCAGCAGCTTGGTTCTGCGGGGGGACAACACCGGGGAGCTGTTTTTT
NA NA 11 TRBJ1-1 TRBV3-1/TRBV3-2 CASSPGTEAFF TGTGCCAGCAGCCCCGGGACTGAAGCTTTCTTT
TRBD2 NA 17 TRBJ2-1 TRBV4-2 CASSQESIAGGIDEQFF TGTGCCAGCAGCCAAGAGTCAATAGCGGGGGGCATCGATGAGCAGTTCTTC
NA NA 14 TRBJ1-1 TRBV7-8 CASSLSGRVAEAFF TGTGCCAGCAGCTTATCTGGGAGGGTCGCTGAAGCTTTCTTT
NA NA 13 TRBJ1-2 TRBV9 CASSVEGRKGYTF TGTGCCAGCAGCGTAGAGGGGCGAAAAGGCTACACCTTC
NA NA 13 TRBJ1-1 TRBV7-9 CASSFRQNTEAFF TGTGCCAGCAGCTTCCGACAGAACACTGAAGCTTTCTTT